This entry features one T cell receptor (beta chain) sequence. This sample was taken from a study of technical replicates of blood from a few donors. Per the germline V gene, CDR1 is LNHDA and CDR2 is SQIVND (reference sequence). The CDR3 totals 14 residues. Trimming cost V 4 bases and J 5 bases; bases outside gene matches: 4. Sequenced by immunoSEQ multiplex PCR; TCRdb stores in-frame clones only, minus some. The table includes more than 65,000 clones, almost 96% detected once. What was sequenced was T cells isolated from PBMCs. The TCR was taken from a human donor in good health. J is TRBJ1-5 and V is TRBV19; TRBD1 aligns across 8 bases. This CDR3 reads CASSKDREHQPQHF. The DNA of the CDR3 is TGTGCCAGTAGTAAGGACAGGGAGCATCAGCCCCAGCATTTT.